Shown below are 10 T cell receptor beta chains from a single sample sequenced in a study of a mutant IDH1 vaccine in newly diagnosed glioma. No cognate antigen is known for these TCRs. The repertoire was sequenced with immunoSEQ multiplex PCR; TCRdb's copy has only in-frame clones and lacks some. The sample carries about 94,000 clones, about 90% recorded once. The time point was: week 47, end of study. The investigators gave 300 ug of mutant IDH1 20-mer peptide in each vaccine dose, together with topical imiquimod. The sample in question was PBMCs, obtained from a glioma patient whose treatment included an IDH1 peptide vaccine. These receptor sequences come from a woman aged 45-59 years with glioma.

The chain is built from TRBV30 and TRBJ1-1, with 12 bases aligning to TRBD1. Trimming cost V 2 bases and J 0 bases; bases outside gene matches: 10. The germline V gene encodes CDR1 GTSNPN and CDR2 SVGIG (reference sequence). This CDR3 comprises 18 residues. CDR3 bases: TGTGCCTGGAGTCCTCGACCGGGACAGGGGGCCGTGAACACTGAAGCTTTCTTT. Translated, it gives CAWSPRPGQGAVNTEAFF.

The rearrangement links TRBV27 to TRBJ1-3; D remains unclear. V gave up 5 bases and J gave up 0 bases, with 8 bases separating them. Germline CDR1 is MNHEY and CDR2 is SMNVEV (reference sequence). The CDR3 loop spans 14 amino acids. The CDR3 loop is CASSRDGSGNTIYF. Here the CDR3 DNA reads TGTGCCAGCAGTCGAGATGGCTCTGGAAACACCATATATTTT.

The V call is TRBV6-5, the J call TRBJ1-1, with D tentatively TRBD1 (6 bases). With 3 bases removed from V and 0 bases from J, the gap between germline ends came to 14 bases. From germline, CDR1 is MNHEY and CDR2 SVGAGI. The CDR3 loop spans 16 amino acids. CDR3 bases: TGTGCCAGCAGTTATGAAAGGGGGTCCCTGAACACTGAAGCTTTCTTT. Protein product: CASSYERGSLNTEAFF.

The chain carries TRBV25-1 and TRBJ1-6; D might be TRBD1 (6 bases). This CDR3 region has 14 residues. V was pared by 7 bases and J by 10 bases, with 17 bases between. The V gene's germline CDR1 is MGHDK and CDR2 SYGVNS. This CDR3 reads CASKQQGAGSPLHF. Written as DNA, the CDR3 is TGTGCCAGCAAACAACAGGGAGCCGGATCACCCCTCCACTTT.

The genes are TRBV5-1 and TRBJ2-2; 11 nucleotides line up with TRBD2. The germline CDR1 and CDR2 sequences are SGHRS and YFSETQ. V shed 9 bases, J shed 6 bases, and the junction held 7 bases outside the gene matches. The CDR3 spans 14 residues. Here the CDR3 reads CATAGLAGAGELFF. The CDR3 DNA sequence: TGCGCCACCGCCGGACTAGCGGGTGCCGGGGAGCTGTTTTTT.

The chain employs TRBV4-1 and TRBJ2-3; D call uncertain. This CDR3 is 18 amino acids long. CDR1 is MGHRA and CDR2 is YSYEKL in the germline V gene. The V end was cut by 1 base, the J end by 2 bases, with 19 bases between. This chain's CDR3 is CASSQGGGDSSYTDTQYF. CDR3 coding DNA: TGCGCCAGCAGCCAAGGAGGTGGAGACTCATCTTACACAGATACGCAGTATTTT.

The chain uses TRBV9 and TRBJ2-1; the D call may be TRBD1 or TRBD2 (5 bases each). Trimming removed 3 bases from V and 0 bases from J, with 13 bases in between. There are 16 residues in the CDR3. The germline V gene encodes CDR1 SGDLS and CDR2 YYNGEE. The DNA of the CDR3 is TGTGCCAGCAGCGGCCGGGACCGGAGCTCCTACAATGAGCAGTTCTTC. Translation gives CASSGRDRSSYNEQFF.

The rearrangement uses TRBV6-5 and TRBJ1-3; D gene ambiguous. CDR1 is MNHEY and CDR2 is SVGAGI in the germline V gene. The CDR3 runs to 15 residues. V lost 0 bases to trimming and J lost 3 bases, with 9 bases between them. DNA of the CDR3: TGTGCCAGCAGTTACTCGGGTCCCGTTGGAAACACCATATATTTT. Translated, it gives CASSYSGPVGNTIYF.

A single count supports this clone. The V gene is TRBV28, the J gene TRBJ1-5; TRBD1 might be the D (5 bases). Germline-derived CDR1 and CDR2 are MDHEN and SYDVKM. This CDR3 is 15 amino acids long. Trimming cost V 5 bases and J 4 bases, with 15 bases left between them. The CDR3 reads CASSLGTPRNQPQHF. The CDR3 coding sequence is TGTGCCAGCAGTCTTGGGACGCCGAGAAATCAGCCCCAGCATTTT.

The chain combines TRBV4-1 with TRBJ2-2; TRBD2 aligns across 9 bases. CDR3 length: 15 residues. Germline V gives CDR1 MGHRA, CDR2 YSYEKL. V was pared by 6 bases and J by 4 bases, with 6 bases of the junction left unmatched. The CDR3 here is CASRGAGGGTGELFF. The CDR3 nucleotides read TGCGCCAGCAGGGGGGCGGGAGGGGGCACCGGGGAGCTGTTTTTT.